This T cell receptor (beta chain) was identified during a study of technical replicates of blood from a few donors. Sequencing used immunoSEQ multiplex PCR; TCRdb keeps in-frame clones, though not all of them. The top ten hold under 0.3% of the sample, which has tens of thousands of clones, 94% seen once. The CDR3 totals 17 residues. The V gene's germline CDR1 is MNHNS and CDR2 SASEGT. Deletions cut 1 base from V and 5 bases from J, with 20 bases between. The receptor was isolated from a human donor in good health. This chain connects TRBV6-1 to TRBJ1-2; D gene uncertain. Sample: T cells isolated from PBMCs. The CDR3 nucleotides are TGTGCCAGCAGTGAAGAAAGGGAGCTCTTCTTCGTTTATGGCTACACCTTC. This sequence encodes CASSEERELFFVYGYTF.